This TCR beta chain was sequenced in a study of blood T cell repertoires in COVID-19. Per germline, CDR1 LNHDA and CDR2 SQIVND (reference sequence). V gave up 7 bases and J gave up 4 bases, with 22 bases separating them. The CDR3 length is 16 residues. Method: immunoSEQ multiplex PCR; TCRdb's copy keeps in-frame clones and lacks some. The sample lists about 240,000 clones, approximately 82% seen once, with less than 3.5% in the top ten. The sequence was collected from a young woman with acute or convalescent COVID-19. This rearrangement joins TRBV19 to TRBJ1-1; a weak D match, TRBD1 (6 bases). The sequenced sample was peripheral blood. The CDR3 reads CASTPAPGQGITEAFF. For the CDR3, the DNA is TGTGCCAGTACCCCTGCACCGGGACAAGGAATCACTGAAGCTTTCTTT.